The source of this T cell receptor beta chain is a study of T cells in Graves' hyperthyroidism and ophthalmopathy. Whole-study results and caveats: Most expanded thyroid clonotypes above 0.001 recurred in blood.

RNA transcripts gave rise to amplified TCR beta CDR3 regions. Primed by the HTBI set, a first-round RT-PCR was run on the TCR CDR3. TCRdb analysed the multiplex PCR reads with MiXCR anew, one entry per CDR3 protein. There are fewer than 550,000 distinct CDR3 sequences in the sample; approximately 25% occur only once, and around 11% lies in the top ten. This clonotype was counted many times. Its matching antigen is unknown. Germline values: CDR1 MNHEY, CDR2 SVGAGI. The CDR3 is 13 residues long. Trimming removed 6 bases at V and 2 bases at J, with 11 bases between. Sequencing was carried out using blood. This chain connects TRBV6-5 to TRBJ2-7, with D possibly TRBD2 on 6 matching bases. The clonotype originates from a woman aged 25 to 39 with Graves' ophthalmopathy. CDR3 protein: CASSKPGAYEQYF. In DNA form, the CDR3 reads TGTGCCAGCAGCAAACCGGGGGCCTACGAGCAGTACTTC.